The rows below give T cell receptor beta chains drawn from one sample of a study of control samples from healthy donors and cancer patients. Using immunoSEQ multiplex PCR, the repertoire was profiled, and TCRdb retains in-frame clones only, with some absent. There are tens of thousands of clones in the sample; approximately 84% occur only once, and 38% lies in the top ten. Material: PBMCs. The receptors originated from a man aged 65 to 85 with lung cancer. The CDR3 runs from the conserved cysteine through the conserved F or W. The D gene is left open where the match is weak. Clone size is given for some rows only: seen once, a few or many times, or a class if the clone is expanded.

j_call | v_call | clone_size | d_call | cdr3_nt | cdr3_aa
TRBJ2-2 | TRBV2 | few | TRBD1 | TGTGCCAGCAGTGAATATGAGGGGGCGGACACCGGGGAGCTGTTTTTT | CASSEYEGADTGELFF
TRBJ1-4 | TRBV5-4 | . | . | TGTGCCAGCAGCTTGGCCGGGGGAACTAATGAAAAACTGTTTTTT | CASSLAGGTNEKLFF
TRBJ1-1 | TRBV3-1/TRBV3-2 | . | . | TGTGCCAGCAGCCAATTGTGGGGGAACACTGAAGCTTTCTTT | CASSQLWGNTEAFF
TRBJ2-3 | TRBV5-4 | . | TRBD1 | TGTGCCAGCCACATGACAGGGAACGCAGATACGCAGTATTTT | CASHMTGNADTQYF
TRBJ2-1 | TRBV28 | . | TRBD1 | TGTGCCAGCAGAAACGGGACAGGCTTCTTTAGGTACAATGAGCAGTTCTTC | CASRNGTGFFRYNEQFF
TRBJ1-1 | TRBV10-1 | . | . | TGCGCCAGCAGTGAGTCGCAGTACGGTGGCACTGAAGCTTTCTTT | CASSESQYGGTEAFF
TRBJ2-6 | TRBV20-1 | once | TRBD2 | TGCAGTGCTAGTATGCTACTAGCGGGGGGAACTGGGGCCAACGTCCTGACTTTC | CSASMLLAGGTGANVLTF
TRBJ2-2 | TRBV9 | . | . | TGTGCCAGCAGCTACTCTCGGCAGGGGAACACCGGGGAGCTGTTTTTT | CASSYSRQGNTGELFF
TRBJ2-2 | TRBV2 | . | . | TGTGCCAGCCGACAGGACAACACCGGGGAGCTGTTTTTT | CASRQDNTGELFF
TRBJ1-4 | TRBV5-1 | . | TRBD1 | TGCGCCAGCAGCACGACAGGGGGCACTAATGAAAAACTGTTTTTT | CASSTTGGTNEKLFF
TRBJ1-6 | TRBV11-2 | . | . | TGTGCCAGCAGCTTGAATAGGGCGAGCTCCTATAATTCACCCCTCCACTTT | CASSLNRASSYNSPLHF
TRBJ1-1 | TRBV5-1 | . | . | TGCGCCAGCAGCCTCTTCCTTAACACTGAAGCTTTCTTT | CASSLFLNTEAFF
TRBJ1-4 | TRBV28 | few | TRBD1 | TGTGCCAGCAGTTCGACAGGGGGGAATGAAAAACTGTTTTTT | CASSSTGGNEKLFF
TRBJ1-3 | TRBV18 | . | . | TGTGCCAGCTCACCAGTTCCCCATTCCTCTGGAAACACCATATATTTT | CASSPVPHSSGNTIYF
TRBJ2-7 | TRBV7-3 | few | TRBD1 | TGTGCCAGCAGCCCCGGGACAGGTTTCTACGAGCAGTACTTC | CASSPGTGFYEQYF
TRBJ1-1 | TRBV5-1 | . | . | TGCGCCAGCAGCTTACAGGATAACACTGAAGCTTTCTTT | CASSLQDNTEAFF
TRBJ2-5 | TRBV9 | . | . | TGTGCCAGCAGCGTAGGAGGGCGAGAGACCCAGTACTTC | CASSVGGRETQYF
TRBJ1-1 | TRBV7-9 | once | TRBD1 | TGTGCCAGCAGCTTTTCACAGGGGGCTTTCTTT | CASSFSQGAFF
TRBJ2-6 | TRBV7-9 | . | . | TGTGCCAGCAGCTTAGTAGGGGGAGCTGGGGCCAACGTCCTGACTTTC | CASSLVGGAGANVLTF
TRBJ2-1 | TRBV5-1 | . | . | TGCGCCAGCAGCTTCGGTCGCGGGGGCCCACCCCAGTTCTTC | CASSFGRGGPPQFF
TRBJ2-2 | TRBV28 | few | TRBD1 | TGTGCCAGCAGTTTCCTCGACAGGGGTAGGTTCGGGGAGCTGTTTTTT | CASSFLDRGRFGELFF